This TCR beta chain was profiled in a study of early T cells in non-severe SARS-CoV-2 infection. In germline, CDR1 is MDHEN, CDR2 SYDVKM. The V end was cut by 2 bases, the J end by 2 bases, with 25 bases between. The CDR3 sequence is 20 residues long. TCRdb independently ran MiXCR on the 5' RACE reads; one entry per CDR3 protein. The sample records about 36,000 distinct CDR3 sequences, roughly 9.9% being singletons. The chain links TRBV28 to TRBJ1-5, with D unclear. This TCR derives from an adult who was a healthcare worker with PCR-confirmed SARS-CoV-2 infection or an uninfected control (not recorded which). Input material: whole blood. For the CDR3, the DNA is TGTGCCAGCAGTTTACACAGTATGCAGGCTAGCCTAGCGGGCAATCAGCCCCAGCATTTT. This codes for CASSLHSMQASLAGNQPQHF.